Each of the 22 T cell receptor beta chains below was sequenced from the same sample in a study of cytomegalovirus exposure and HLA in healthy donors. PCR was performed using 60 Vbeta and 13 Jbeta primers. The protocol was immunoSEQ multiplex PCR, while the TCRdb copy is restricted to in-frame clones and leaves out a portion. Among 190,000 or so clones, 82% were seen once, and the ten largest hold under 7.5%. Sequences were obtained from PBMCs. The source of these receptors is a woman aged 45-65 years in good health and CMV-seropositive.

The chain uses TRBV28 and TRBJ1-4, with TRBD1 matching 8 bases. The CDR3 loop spans 16 amino acids. In germline, CDR1 is MDHEN, CDR2 SYDVKM. The V segment lost 6 bases and the J segment 4 bases; nucleotides outside the gene matches: 10. The CDR3 here is CASSQIIGQGNEKLFF. The CDR3 region has the DNA TGTGCCAGCAGCCAAATAATAGGACAGGGTAATGAAAAACTGTTTTTT.

The CDR3 region is CASSQGQQETQYF. CDR3 in DNA: TGCGCCAGCAGCCAAGGACAGCAAGAGACCCAGTACTTC. The chain has TRBV5-1 and TRBJ2-5; the D gene is possibly TRBD1 (6 bases). Trimming stripped 4 bases from V and 2 bases from J, with 9 bases between. CDR3 length equals 13 residues. Germline V gene lookup returns CDR1 SGHRS and CDR2 YFSETQ.

There are a few counts of this clone. The chain combines TRBV10-1 with TRBJ2-7, with 12 bases identical to TRBD2. The germline V gene encodes CDR1 WNHNN and CDR2 SYGVQD (reference sequence). After removal of 10 bases from V and 3 bases from J, the junction contained 16 bases not matched to a gene. This CDR3 contains 17 residues. Written as DNA, the CDR3 is TGCGCCAACGCGAGGCTAGCGGGAGGGCAATTGATCTACGAGCAGTACTTC. Its protein product is CANARLAGGQLIYEQYF.

This clone occurred a few times. This chain connects TRBV5-4 to TRBJ2-2; TRBD2 might be the D (6 bases). With 4 bases removed from V and 0 bases from J, the gap between germline ends came to 13 bases. The CDR3 sequence is 16 residues long. Germline-derived CDR1 and CDR2 are SGHNT and YYREEE (reference sequence). CDR3 in amino acids: CASSERGSSNTGELFF. The CDR3 bases are TGTGCCAGCAGCGAACGGGGGTCTTCGAACACCGGGGAGCTGTTTTTT.

The chain carries TRBV2 and TRBJ1-1, with unresolved D. This CDR3 region has 12 residues. V shed 7 bases and J shed 10 bases, with 16 bases lying between them. CDR1 is SNHLY and CDR2 is FYNNEI in the germline V gene. CDR3: CASTGSIKIAFF. The CDR3 DNA sequence: TGTGCCAGCACGGGATCTATAAAAATAGCTTTCTTT.

Remarks on this clone: One end of the junction varies from germline; a read error may be responsible. The CDR3 coding sequence is TGTGCCAGCAGCTTGAGTCCCCAGGGGGCCTATAATGAGCAGTTCTTC. Protein product: CASSLSPQGAYNEQFF. The gene calls are TRBV7-9 and TRBJ2-1, with 8 bases lining up with TRBD1. Germline lookup yields CDR1 SEHNR and CDR2 FQNEAQ (reference sequence). The CDR3 has 16 amino acids.

This clone is a singleton in its sample. Here the CDR3 DNA reads TGTGCCAGTATCCCTTCGACCCGGGACAGGGATCAGCCCCAGCATTTT. It is translated as CASIPSTRDRDQPQHF. V usage is TRBV19 and J usage is TRBJ1-5; 9 positions match TRBD1. V was pared by 7 bases and J by 5 bases, with 12 bases of the junction left unmatched. In germline, CDR1 is LNHDA, CDR2 SQIVND (reference sequence). The CDR3 totals 16 residues.

This CDR3 is CAESSYNEQFF. In nucleotides, the CDR3 is TGTGCGGAGAGCTCCTACAATGAGCAGTTCTTC. The rearrangement links TRBV6-5 to TRBJ2-1; D uncertain. Germline lookup yields CDR1 MNHEY and CDR2 SVGAGI. The CDR3 length is 11 residues.

The chain uses TRBV5-1 and TRBJ1-1, with D perhaps TRBD1 (5 bases). The germline V gene has CDR1 SGHRS and CDR2 YFSETQ. This CDR3 has 13 amino acids. V was cut by 1 base and J by 8 bases, with 12 bases left in between. The CDR3 DNA is TGCGCCAGCAGCTTGTCGGGCGACAGAGAAGCTTTCTTT. This translates into CASSLSGDREAFF.

The V gene is TRBV19, the J gene TRBJ1-5; 8 bases map to TRBD1. With V trimmed by 7 bases and J by 6 bases, 8 bases remained unmatched. The CDR3 is 14 amino acids. Germline CDR1 reads LNHDA; CDR2 reads SQIVND (reference sequence). CDR3 DNA: TGTGCCAGTACTTCTCAGGGGGCGGGTCAGCCCCAGCATTTT. Translation: CASTSQGAGQPQHF.

This sequence joins TRBV28 and TRBJ2-3; unclear D gene. V lost 5 bases and J lost 7, with 13 bases in between. The germline gives CDR1 MDHEN, CDR2 SYDVKM. CDR3 length equals 13 residues. The CDR3 spells CASSIAEWNTQYF. CDR3 sequence (DNA): TGTGCCAGCAGTATAGCCGAGTGGAATACGCAGTATTTT.

This sequence joins TRBV10-3 and TRBJ2-7; tentatively, D is TRBD2 (6 bases). Germline assignment: CDR1 ENHRY and CDR2 SYGVKD. The CDR3 spans 17 residues. V was clipped by 0 bases and J by 7 bases, with 22 bases between them. In nucleotides, the CDR3 is TGTGCCATCAGTGAGTCGGGGCAAGTGGGAGGCCCTCGTGAGCAGTACTTC. This sequence encodes CAISESGQVGGPREQYF.

The chain links TRBV5-6 to TRBJ1-1; D gene uncertain. The CDR3 has 14 residues. Germline V gene sequence: CDR1 SGHDT, CDR2 YYEEEE. The V and J ends lost 0 bases and 2 bases respectively, with 8 bases between them. The CDR3 reads CASSLGSVNTEAFF. CDR3 DNA: TGTGCCAGCAGCTTGGGTTCGGTTAACACTGAAGCTTTCTTT.

In nucleotides, the CDR3 is TGTGCCAGCATGCCGGGACTAGCGGGGGATGAGCAGTTCTTC. This gives the protein CASMPGLAGDEQFF. The chain uses TRBV5-4 and TRBJ2-1; 14 bases are shared with TRBD2. Germline trimming cut 6 bases from V and 8 bases from J; bases unmatched to any gene: 4. The germline CDR1 and CDR2 sequences are SGHNT and YYREEE (reference sequence). The CDR3 contains 14 residues.

The V call is TRBV30, the J call TRBJ2-5, with unresolved D. Germline lookup yields CDR1 GTSNPN and CDR2 SVGIG (reference sequence). This CDR3 is built from 14 residues. V shed 0 bases and J shed 4 bases, with 12 bases lying between them. The CDR3 coding sequence is TGTGCCTGGAGTGTCACGTCCAACGGAGAGACCCAGTACTTC. Translated, it gives CAWSVTSNGETQYF.

The V call is TRBV4-3, the J call TRBJ1-1; D is undetermined. Per the germline V gene, CDR1 is LGHNA and CDR2 is YSLEER. There are 14 residues in the CDR3. V was trimmed by 0 bases and J by 3 bases, leaving 8 bases between them. The CDR3 here is CASSQDGGYTEAFF. The CDR3 bases are TGCGCCAGCAGCCAAGATGGAGGGTACACTGAAGCTTTCTTT.

This clone has more than one count but fewer than ten. The CDR3 loop is CASTPGLADEQYF. CDR3 bases: TGTGCCAGCACCCCGGGACTAGCGGACGAGCAGTACTTC. The V call is TRBV6-6, the J call TRBJ2-7; 11 bases are a match to TRBD2. The CDR3 consists of 13 residues. Germline trimming cut 7 bases from V and 5 bases from J; bases unmatched to any gene: 4. Germline CDR1 is MNHNY and CDR2 is SVGAGI (reference sequence).

The chain links TRBV6-5 to TRBJ2-7, with TRBD2 identical over 12 bases. V lost 0 bases, J lost 4 bases, and 1 base stayed unmatched. CDR1 is MNHEY and CDR2 is SVGAGI in the germline V gene. The CDR3 extends over 15 amino acids. CDR3 nucleotide sequence: TGTGCCAGCAGTTACTCGACTAGCGGGGGATACGAGCAGTACTTC. Amino acids: CASSYSTSGGYEQYF.

CDR3 DNA sequence: TGTGCCAGCAGTTTGGGGGGGCTCAGCAATCAGCCCCAGCATTTT. It specifies CASSLGGLSNQPQHF. This rearrangement joins TRBV28 to TRBJ1-5; perhaps TRBD1 as D (6 bases). Looked up from germline, CDR1 is MDHEN and CDR2 is SYDVKM. Trimming took off 3 bases at V and 1 base at J, with 10 bases between the two ends. This CDR3 spans 15 amino acids.

With regard to this clone: The germline gene is not matched at one end of the junction; a read error may be the cause. The V call is TRBV7-9, the J call TRBJ2-6; D is perhaps TRBD2 (6 bases). The CDR3 totals 15 residues. Germline CDR1 is SEHNR and CDR2 is FQNEAQ (reference sequence). The CDR3 DNA sequence: TGTGCCAGCAGCTTAGCGCGGGGCGGGGCCAACGGCCTGACTTTC. This gives the protein CASSLARGGANGLTF.

This chain joins TRBV15 and TRBJ1-4, with 11 bases lining up with TRBD1. Germline lookup yields CDR1 LNHNV and CDR2 YYDKDF (reference sequence). V shed 4 bases, J shed 7 bases, and the junction held 8 bases outside the gene matches. The CDR3 length is 16 residues. In DNA form, the CDR3 reads TGTGCCACCAGCACCAAGTCCGGGACAGGGGGTGAAAAACTGTTTTTT. Amino acid sequence: CATSTKSGTGGEKLFF.

This clone was observed once. One end of the junction does not line up with germline, which may come from a read error. The chain is built from TRBV5-6 and TRBJ2-6, with a tentative D call TRBD1 (5 bases). This CDR3 is 19 amino acids long. Looked up from germline, CDR1 is SGHDT and CDR2 is YYEEEE. CDR3 coding DNA: TGTGCCAGCAGCTTGCGCGGTGCCGGAAGCACCTCTGGGGCCAACGGCCTGACTTTC. Translating gives CASSLRGAGSTSGANGLTF.